This T cell receptor (beta chain) was recovered during a study of shared clonotypes between healthy human individuals. In regard to this clone: Its antigen is currently unknown.

This CDR3 is 18 amino acids long. Trimming cost V 3 bases and J 0 bases, with 19 bases left between them. Germline V gives CDR1 MDHEN, CDR2 SYDVKM. Execution of the assay was at deep level. Per the original data handling: Junction-only sequences produced by ImmunoSEQ had no quality scores, so filtering differed. This table comes from immunoSEQ multiplex PCR, and its TCRdb copy is limited to in-frame clones, with some not included. The V and J calls and clone size come from that table; D and trimming were worked out from the DNA. The repertoire holds approximately 2,300,000 clones, with roughly 90% as singletons. Regarding the study as a whole: Rarefaction indicated that sorted-subset sequencing remained incomplete although depth was large.

The chain employs TRBV28 and TRBJ2-3; D is uncertain. This receptor was identified in a man aged 18-30 years in good health. Some clones in this sample may be carry-over from other donors' samples. The sequenced sample consisted of naive CD4+ T cells from PBMCs. The subset is: CD45RA+ positively selected. The DNA for the CDR3 is TGTGCCAGCAGTTTGGGTTTTGGATTGCGCGCTAGCACAGATACGCAGTATTTT. This translates into CASSLGFGLRASTDTQYF.